This T cell receptor beta chain was captured in a study of quantifying T cell responses using KT2 cells. Study information: RNA was reverse transcribed with TCR alpha and beta constant-region primers.

This clonotype has more than one count but fewer than ten. The antigen is unknown. KT2, a clone with a known TCR, was spiked into unfractionated PBMC. Study results and limitations: Very high KT2 spike-in numbers caused saturation in KT2 sequence detection.

A single-stranded UMI oligo with SP2 sequence was ligated to cDNA 3' ends. An equimolar mix of RC1.1 and RC1.2 primed the beta chain across TRBC1 and TRBC2. From the second PCR onward, TCR alpha and beta chains were processed separately. Each CDR3 protein gets one entry after TCRdb re-called the UMI-ligation and nested PCR reads with MiXCR. The sample lists approximately 41,000 distinct CDR3 sequences; about 18% were seen once. V lost 8 bases to trimming and J lost 4 bases, with 17 bases between them. The CDR3 is 14 amino acids. Germline lookup yields CDR1 SNHLY and CDR2 FYNNEI. Material: PBMCs spiked with cells of the T cell clone KT2. The V gene is TRBV2, the J gene TRBJ1-2; the D is unclear. This clonotype was sampled from a human donor. DNA of the CDR3: TGTGCCAGCCGCCAGTCAGGTGGTTCCTATGGCTACACCTTC. It encodes CASRQSGGSYGYTF.